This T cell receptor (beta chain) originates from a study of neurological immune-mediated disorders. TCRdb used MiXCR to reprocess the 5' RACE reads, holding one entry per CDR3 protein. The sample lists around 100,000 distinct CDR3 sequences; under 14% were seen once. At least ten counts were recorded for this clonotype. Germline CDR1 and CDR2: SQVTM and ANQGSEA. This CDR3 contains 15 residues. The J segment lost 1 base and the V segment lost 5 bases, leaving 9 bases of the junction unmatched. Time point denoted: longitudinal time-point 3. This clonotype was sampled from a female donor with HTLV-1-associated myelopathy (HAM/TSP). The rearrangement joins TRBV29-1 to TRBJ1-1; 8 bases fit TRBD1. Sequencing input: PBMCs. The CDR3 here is CSVSGGGRRNTEAFF. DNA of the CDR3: TGCAGCGTTTCAGGGGGCGGGAGGAGGAACACTGAAGCTTTCTTT.